The 18 T cell receptor beta chains given below trace back to one sample, sequenced in a study of T cells in Graves' hyperthyroidism and ophthalmopathy. Regions amplified from RNA transcripts were the TCR beta CDR3 regions. Carried out on the TCR CDR3, a first-round RT-PCR used the HTBI primer set. TCRdb re-called the multiplex PCR reads through MiXCR, storing one row per CDR3 protein. This table holds fewer than 600,000 distinct CDR3 sequences, approximately 15% found once. The source material was blood. These receptors all come from a woman aged 18-30 years with Graves' hyperthyroidism.

The CDR3 loop reads CATSRKEQETQYF. DNA of the CDR3: TGTGCCACCAGCAGAAAAGAACAAGAGACCCAGTACTTC. This sequence joins TRBV15 and TRBJ2-5; D gene unclear. Germline V gene data show CDR1 as LNHNV and CDR2 as YYDKDF (reference sequence). Trimming shortened V by 2 bases and J by 2 bases, and 6 bases separated the two germline ends. The CDR3 spans 13 residues.

This clonotype was observed at least ten times. The chain couples TRBV11-2 to TRBJ2-1; a weak D match, TRBD2 (6 bases). The CDR3 is 15 residues long. Trimming pared 4 bases from V and 9 bases from J, leaving 19 bases between. Looked up from germline, CDR1 is SGHAT and CDR2 is FQNNGV. CDR3 DNA sequence: TGTGCCAGCAGCTCTTCCCTTCTAGCGCCGGCTGAGCAGTTCTTC. This sequence encodes CASSSSLLAPAEQFF.

Many counts were recorded for this clonotype. The CDR3 here is CASSVGRGRETQYF. In DNA form, the CDR3 reads TGTGCCAGCAGTGTGGGACGCGGGCGAGAGACCCAGTACTTC. The rearrangement links TRBV6-1 to TRBJ2-5; D tentatively fits TRBD1 or TRBD2 (5 bases each). V lost 4 bases to trimming and J lost 4 bases, with 13 bases between them. The CDR3 is made up of 14 amino acids. Germline CDR1 reads MNHNS; CDR2 reads SASEGT.

This clonotype was detected a few times. The chain is built from TRBV5-1 and TRBJ2-5, with 13 bases lining up with TRBD2. This CDR3 is 18 amino acids long. Germline CDR1 SGHRS, CDR2 YFSETQ. Trimming at V came to 4 bases and at J to 1 base, leaving 10 bases not matched to a gene. The CDR3 here is CASSLRTSGRVGQETQYF. The CDR3 nucleotides are TGCGCCAGCAGCCTTCGGACTAGCGGGAGAGTCGGCCAAGAGACCCAGTACTTC.

This clonotype showed up many times. This rearrangement joins TRBV18 to TRBJ1-2; TRBD1 might be the D (5 bases). CDR1 and CDR2 from the germline V gene are KGHSH and LQKENI. The CDR3 is 13 residues long. Trimming removed 3 bases at V and 6 bases at J, with 11 bases between. The CDR3 nucleotides are TGTGCCAGCTCACCTCGACAGTTCGATGGCTACACCTTC. Its translation: CASSPRQFDGYTF.

This clonotype was observed at least ten times. This sequence joins TRBV5-1 and TRBJ2-3, with a possible D match to TRBD1 (6 bases). With 4 bases removed from V and 2 bases from J, the gap between germline ends came to 14 bases. Germline V CDR1 and CDR2: SGHRS, YFSETQ. CDR3 length equals 15 residues. CDR3 nucleotides: TGCGCCAGCAGCATCTACACAGGGTACACAGATACGCAGTATTTT. This codes for CASSIYTGYTDTQYF.

This clonotype showed up many times. The genes are TRBV2 and TRBJ2-3, with 7 bases that match TRBD2. The CDR3 sequence is 12 residues long. CDR1 is SNHLY, CDR2 FYNNEI, per germline. The ends lost 4 bases at V and 10 bases at J; junction bases unmatched: 5. The chain's CDR3 is CASSVYGGSQYF. The CDR3 coding sequence is TGTGCCAGCAGTGTCTACGGGGGGTCGCAGTATTTT. The variable domain in full, completed from reference TRBV2 and TRBJ2-3, reads EPEVTQTPSHQVTQMGQEVILRCVPISNHLYFYWYRQILGQKVEFLVSFYNNEISEKSEIFDDQFSVERPDGSNFTLKIRSTKLEDSAMYFCASSVYGGSQYFGPGTRLTVL.

This clonotype is a singleton in its sample. The V and J genes are TRBV20-1 and TRBJ1-2; 8 bases line up with TRBD1. CDR3 length equals 14 residues. Germline-derived CDR1 and CDR2 are DFQATT and SNEGSKA (reference sequence). J was trimmed by 2 bases and V by 4 bases; bases with no gene match: 6. CDR3 in DNA: TGCAGTGCTATCACCGGGACAGGCAACTATGGCTACACCTTC. Residues: CSAITGTGNYGYTF.

This clonotype was recorded a few times. The V gene is TRBV3-1, the J gene TRBJ2-1, with 7 bases identical to TRBD2. Germline V gene sequence: CDR1 LGHDT, CDR2 YNNKEL (reference sequence). CDR3 length equals 14 residues. V shed 4 bases and J 9 bases; nucleotides not matched to a gene: 9. Here the CDR3 DNA reads TGTGCCAGCAGCCTCCGTGGACTAGAACTTGAGCAGTTCTTC. It yields the protein CASSLRGLELEQFF.

This clonotype came up many times. The rearrangement uses TRBV5-1 and TRBJ2-3; 10 bases are a match to TRBD1. The ends lost 0 bases at V and 0 bases at J; junction bases unmatched: 4. The CDR3 loop spans 17 amino acids. Germline CDR1 is SGHRS and CDR2 is YFSETQ. CDR3 DNA: TGCGCCAGCAGCTTGGCCGACAGGGGGCGCAGCACAGATACGCAGTATTTT. Protein sequence: CASSLADRGRSTDTQYF.

This clonotype showed up just a few times. This rearrangement joins TRBV28 to TRBJ1-5; no reliable D call. V was trimmed by 3 bases and J by 5 bases, leaving 20 bases between them. The CDR3 runs to 17 residues. Per the germline V gene, CDR1 is MDHEN and CDR2 is SYDVKM. CDR3 coding DNA: TGTGCCAGCAGTTTCCCCCTTGGCCCGGGGAGGCATCAGCCCCAGCATTTT. This codes for CASSFPLGPGRHQPQHF. Full variable domain (remainder filled in from reference TRBV28 and TRBJ1-5): DVKVTQSSRYLVKRTGEKVFLECVQDMDHENMFWYRQDPGLGLRLIYFSYDVKMKEKGDIPEGYSVSREKKERFSLILESASTNQTSMYLCASSFPLGPGRHQPQHFGDGTRLSIL.

This clonotype occurred many times. V and J are TRBV20-1 and TRBJ2-3, with 12 positions matching TRBD2. Germline lookup yields CDR1 DFQATT and CDR2 SNEGSKA (reference sequence). V dropped 5 bases and J dropped 5; count of bases not matched to a gene: 5. The CDR3 runs 14 residues. CDR3 DNA sequence: TGCAGTGCTCGACTAGCGGGAGAAGGAGATACGCAGTATTTT. Translating gives CSARLAGEGDTQYF.

Ten or more counts support this clonotype. The rearrangement joins TRBV3-1 to TRBJ2-3, with D possibly TRBD2 on 7 matching bases. The CDR3 is made up of 15 amino acids. Trimming cost V 3 bases and J 2 bases, with 12 bases left between them. Germline CDR1 LGHDT, CDR2 YNNKEL (reference sequence). CDR3 sequence (DNA): TGTGCCAGCAGCCACCGTGGGGGGGCCACAGATACGCAGTATTTT. It yields the protein CASSHRGGATDTQYF.

V is TRBV6-1 and J is TRBJ1-2; D unclear. Germline V gene data show CDR1 as MNHNS and CDR2 as SASEGT. The CDR3 runs 15 residues. V was pared by 5 bases and J by 3 bases, with 16 bases between. CDR3 sequence (DNA): TGTGCCAGCAGTTTAGACACCGCCTGGGACTATGGCTACACCTTC. Amino acids: CASSLDTAWDYGYTF.

This clonotype was picked up many times. This chain joins TRBV29-1 and TRBJ2-3; the D gene is possibly TRBD1 (6 bases). Per germline, CDR1 SQVTM and CDR2 ANQGSEA. The length of the CDR3 is 13 residues. The V end was cut by 4 bases, the J end by 2 bases, with 10 bases between. This CDR3 is CSVVGQFTDTQYF. The CDR3 bases are TGCAGCGTTGTCGGACAGTTCACAGATACGCAGTATTTT.

The rearrangement uses TRBV4-1 and TRBJ1-1, with TRBD1 as a possible D gene (6 bases). Germline V gene sequence: CDR1 MGHRA, CDR2 YSYEKL. V lost 3 bases and J 4 bases, leaving 15 bases between the germline ends. This CDR3 comprises 15 residues. The CDR3 is CASSQARGGGTEAFF. In nucleotides, the CDR3 is TGCGCCAGCAGCCAGGCCAGAGGGGGAGGCACTGAAGCTTTCTTT.

This clonotype showed up many times. J is TRBJ2-7 and V is TRBV13, with D perhaps matching TRBD2 (7 bases). V lost 5 bases, J lost 5 bases, and 13 bases lay in between. Germline CDR1 is PRHDT and CDR2 is FYEKMQ (reference sequence). The CDR3 is 13 amino acids. CDR3: CASSAGGQNEQYF. The CDR3 nucleotides are TGTGCCAGCAGCGCCGGGGGGCAAAACGAGCAGTACTTC.

The chain uses TRBV5-1 and TRBJ2-3; 8 bases are shared with TRBD1. The CDR3 runs to 16 residues. Germline-derived CDR1 and CDR2 are SGHRS and YFSETQ. V was pared by 0 bases and J by 1 base, with 4 bases of the junction left unmatched. The CDR3 protein is CASSLENRGGTDTQYF. In DNA form, the CDR3 reads TGCGCCAGCAGCTTGGAAAACAGGGGGGGCACAGATACGCAGTATTTT. Full variable domain (outside the CDR3, taken from reference TRBV5-1 and TRBJ2-3): KAGVTQTPRYLIKTRGQQVTLSCSPISGHRSVSWYQQTPGQGLQFLFEYFSETQRNKGNFPGRFSGRQFSNSRSEMNVSTLELGDSALYLCASSLENRGGTDTQYFGPGTRLTVL.